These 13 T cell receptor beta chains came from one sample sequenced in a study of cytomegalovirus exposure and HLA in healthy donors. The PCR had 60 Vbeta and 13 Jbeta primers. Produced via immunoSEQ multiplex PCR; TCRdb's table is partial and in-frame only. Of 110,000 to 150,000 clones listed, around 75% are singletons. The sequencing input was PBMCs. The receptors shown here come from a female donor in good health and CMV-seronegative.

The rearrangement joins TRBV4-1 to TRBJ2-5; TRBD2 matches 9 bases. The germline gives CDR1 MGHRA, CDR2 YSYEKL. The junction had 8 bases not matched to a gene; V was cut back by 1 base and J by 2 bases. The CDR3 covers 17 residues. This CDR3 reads CASSQAPRLAVQETQYF. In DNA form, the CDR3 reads TGCGCCAGCAGCCAAGCCCCCAGACTAGCGGTACAAGAGACCCAGTACTTC.

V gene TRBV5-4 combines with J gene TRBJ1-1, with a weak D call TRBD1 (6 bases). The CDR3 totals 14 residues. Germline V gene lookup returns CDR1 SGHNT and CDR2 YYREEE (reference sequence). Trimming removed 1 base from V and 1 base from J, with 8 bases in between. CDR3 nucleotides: TGTGCCAGCAGCTTGACAGGGAGGAACACTGAAGCTTTCTTT. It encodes CASSLTGRNTEAFF.

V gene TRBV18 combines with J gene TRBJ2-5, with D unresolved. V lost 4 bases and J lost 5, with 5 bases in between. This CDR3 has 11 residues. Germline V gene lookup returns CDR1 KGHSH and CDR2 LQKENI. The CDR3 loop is CASSRQETQYF. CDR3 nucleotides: TGTGCCAGCTCACGCCAGGAGACCCAGTACTTC.

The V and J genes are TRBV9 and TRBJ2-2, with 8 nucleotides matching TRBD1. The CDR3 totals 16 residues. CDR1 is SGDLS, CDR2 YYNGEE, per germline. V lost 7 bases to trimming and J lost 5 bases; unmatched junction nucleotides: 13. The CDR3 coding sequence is TGTGCCAGCGGCCGGGCGACAGGGGCGGTGACCGGGGAGCTGTTTTTT. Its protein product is CASGRATGAVTGELFF.

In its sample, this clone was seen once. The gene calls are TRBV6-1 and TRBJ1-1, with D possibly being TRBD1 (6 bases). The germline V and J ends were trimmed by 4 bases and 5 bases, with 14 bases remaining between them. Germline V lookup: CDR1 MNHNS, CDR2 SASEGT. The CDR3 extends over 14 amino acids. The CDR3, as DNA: TGTGCCAGCAGTGTTACAGGGATGGGGACTGAAGCTTTCTTT. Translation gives CASSVTGMGTEAFF.

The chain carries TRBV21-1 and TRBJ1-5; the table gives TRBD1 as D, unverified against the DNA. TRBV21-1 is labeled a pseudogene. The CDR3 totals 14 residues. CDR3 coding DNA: TGTGCCAGCAGCAAAATGGCCAGGGATCAGCCCCAGCATTTT. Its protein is CASSKMARDQPQHF.

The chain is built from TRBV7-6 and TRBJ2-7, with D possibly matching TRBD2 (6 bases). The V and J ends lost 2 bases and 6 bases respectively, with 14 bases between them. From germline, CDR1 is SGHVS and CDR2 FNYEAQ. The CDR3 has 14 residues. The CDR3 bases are TGTGCCAGCAGCTTAATTCTAGGAGGGAGCGAGCAGTACTTC. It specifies CASSLILGGSEQYF. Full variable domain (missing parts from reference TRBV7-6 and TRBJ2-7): GAGVSQSPRYKVTKRGQDVALRCDPISGHVSLYWYRQALGQGPEFLTYFNYEAQQDKSGLPNDRFSAERPEGSISTLTIQRTEQRDSAMYRCASSLILGGSEQYFGPGTRLTVT.

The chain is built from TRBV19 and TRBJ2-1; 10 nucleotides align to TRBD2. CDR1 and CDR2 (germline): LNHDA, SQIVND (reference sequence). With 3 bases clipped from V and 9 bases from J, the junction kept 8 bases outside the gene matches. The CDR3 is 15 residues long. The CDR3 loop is CASSIRSSGSGEQFF. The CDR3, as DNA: TGTGCCAGTAGTATCCGCTCTAGCGGGAGTGGTGAGCAGTTCTTC.

CDR3 nucleotides: TGTGCCAGCAACCCACAGGATTCCTACGAGCAGTACTTC. Encoded protein: CASNPQDSYEQYF. The chain joins TRBV7-9 to TRBJ2-7; the D gene is possibly TRBD1 (5 bases). Trimming stripped 7 bases from V and 1 base from J, with 11 bases between. Germline V gives CDR1 SEHNR, CDR2 FQNEAQ (reference sequence). The CDR3 covers 13 residues. Filled out from reference TRBV7-9 and TRBJ2-7, the complete variable domain reads DTGVSQNPRHKITKRGQNVTFRCDPISEHNRLYWYRQTLGQGPEFLTYFQNEAQLEKSRLLSDRFSAERPKGSFSTLEIQRTEQGDSAMYLCASNPQDSYEQYFGPGTRLTVT.

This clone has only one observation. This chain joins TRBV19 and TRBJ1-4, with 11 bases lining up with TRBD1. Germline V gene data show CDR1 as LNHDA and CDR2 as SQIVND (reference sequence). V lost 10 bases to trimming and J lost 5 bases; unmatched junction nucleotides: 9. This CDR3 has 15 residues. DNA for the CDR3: TGTGCCACCGGACAGGGGGCCGAACTAAATGAAAAACTGTTTTTT. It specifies CATGQGAELNEKLFF.

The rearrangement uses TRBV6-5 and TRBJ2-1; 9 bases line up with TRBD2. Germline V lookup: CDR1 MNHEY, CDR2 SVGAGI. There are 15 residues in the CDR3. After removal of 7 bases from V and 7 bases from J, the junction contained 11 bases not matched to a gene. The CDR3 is CASTKLAGIDNEQFF. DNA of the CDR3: TGTGCCAGCACTAAGCTAGCGGGAATCGATAATGAGCAGTTCTTC.

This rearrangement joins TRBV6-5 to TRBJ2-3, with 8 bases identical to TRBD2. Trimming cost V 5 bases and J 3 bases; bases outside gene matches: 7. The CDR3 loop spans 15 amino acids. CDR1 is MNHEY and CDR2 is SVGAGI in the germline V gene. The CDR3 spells CASSRLSGSTDTQYF. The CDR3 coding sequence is TGTGCCAGCAGTAGGTTGAGCGGGAGTACAGATACGCAGTATTTT.

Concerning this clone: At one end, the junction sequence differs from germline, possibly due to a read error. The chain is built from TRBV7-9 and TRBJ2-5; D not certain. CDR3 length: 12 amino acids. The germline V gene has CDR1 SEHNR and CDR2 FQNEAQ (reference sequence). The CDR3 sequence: CSSSSHRETQYF. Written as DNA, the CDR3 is TGTTCCAGCAGCTCTCATCGGGAGACCCAGTACTTC.